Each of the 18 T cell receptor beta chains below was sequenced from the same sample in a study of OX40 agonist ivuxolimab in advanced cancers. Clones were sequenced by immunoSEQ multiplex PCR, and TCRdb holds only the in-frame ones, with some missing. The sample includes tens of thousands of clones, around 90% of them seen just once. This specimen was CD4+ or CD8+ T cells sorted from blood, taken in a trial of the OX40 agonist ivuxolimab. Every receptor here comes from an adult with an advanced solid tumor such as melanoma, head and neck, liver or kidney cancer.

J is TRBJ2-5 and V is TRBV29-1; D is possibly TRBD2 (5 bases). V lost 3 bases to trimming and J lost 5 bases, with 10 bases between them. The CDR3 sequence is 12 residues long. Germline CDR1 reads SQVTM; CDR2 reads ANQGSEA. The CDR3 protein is CSVDGVGETQYF. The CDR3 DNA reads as TGCAGCGTTGACGGGGTGGGGGAGACCCAGTACTTC.

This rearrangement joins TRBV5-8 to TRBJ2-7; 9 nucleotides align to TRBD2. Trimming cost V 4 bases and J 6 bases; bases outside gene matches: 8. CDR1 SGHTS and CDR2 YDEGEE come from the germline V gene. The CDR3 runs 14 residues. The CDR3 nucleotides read TGTGCCAGCAGCCGTATAGCGGGAGTGGGCGAGCAGTACTTC. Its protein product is CASSRIAGVGEQYF.

CDR3 DNA sequence: TGCGCCAGCAGCTTTAATAGCGGGAGCAGCTACGAGCAGTACTTC. Protein product: CASSFNSGSSYEQYF. The rearrangement uses TRBV5-1 and TRBJ2-5; 9 bases match TRBD2. The DNA matches TRBJ2-7 better at its end, which makes the J call doubtful. The germline CDR1 and CDR2 sequences are SGHRS and YFSETQ. The CDR3 consists of 15 residues.

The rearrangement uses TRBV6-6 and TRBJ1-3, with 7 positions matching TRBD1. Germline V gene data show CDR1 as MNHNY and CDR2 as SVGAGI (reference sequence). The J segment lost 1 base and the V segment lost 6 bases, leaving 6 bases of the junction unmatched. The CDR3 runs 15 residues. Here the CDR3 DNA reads TGTGCCAGCAGCGAGGGGACAGCTTCTGGAAACACCATATATTTT. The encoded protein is CASSEGTASGNTIYF.

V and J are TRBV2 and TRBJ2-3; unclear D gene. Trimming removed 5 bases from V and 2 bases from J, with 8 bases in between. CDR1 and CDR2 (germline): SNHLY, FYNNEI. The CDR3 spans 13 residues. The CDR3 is CASSTDITDTQYF. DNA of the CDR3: TGTGCCAGCAGTACGGATATCACAGATACGCAGTATTTT.

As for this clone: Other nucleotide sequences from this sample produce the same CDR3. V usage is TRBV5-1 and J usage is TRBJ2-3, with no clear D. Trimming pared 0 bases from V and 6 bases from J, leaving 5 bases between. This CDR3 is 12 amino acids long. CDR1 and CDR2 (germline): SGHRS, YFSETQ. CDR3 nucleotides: TGCGCCAGCAGCTTGGATCTGGATACGCAGTATTTT. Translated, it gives CASSLDLDTQYF.

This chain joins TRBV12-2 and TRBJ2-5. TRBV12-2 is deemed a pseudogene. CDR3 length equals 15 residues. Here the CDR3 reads CASRVERLLQETQYF. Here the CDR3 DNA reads TGTGCAAGTCGCGTCGAAAGGTTGCTCCAAGAGACCCAGTACTTC.

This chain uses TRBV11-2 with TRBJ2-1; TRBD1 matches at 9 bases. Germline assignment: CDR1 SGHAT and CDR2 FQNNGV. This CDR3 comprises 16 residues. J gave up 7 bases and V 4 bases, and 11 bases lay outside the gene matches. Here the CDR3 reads CASSYTGTGYRNEQFF. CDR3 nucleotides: TGTGCCAGCAGCTACACCGGGACAGGGTATAGGAATGAGCAGTTCTTC.

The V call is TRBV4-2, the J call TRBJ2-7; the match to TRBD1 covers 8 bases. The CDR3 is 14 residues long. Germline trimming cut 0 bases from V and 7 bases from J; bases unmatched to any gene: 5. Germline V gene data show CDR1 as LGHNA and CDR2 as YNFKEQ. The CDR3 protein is CASSQDSGGMEQYF. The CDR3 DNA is TGTGCCAGCAGCCAAGATTCAGGGGGCATGGAGCAGTACTTC.

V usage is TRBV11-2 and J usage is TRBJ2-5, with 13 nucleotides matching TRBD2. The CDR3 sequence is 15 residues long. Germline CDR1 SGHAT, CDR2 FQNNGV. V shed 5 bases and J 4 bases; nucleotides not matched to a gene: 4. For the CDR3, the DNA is TGTGCCAGCAGCCCAGGACTAGCGGGAGTAGAGACCCAGTACTTC. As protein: CASSPGLAGVETQYF. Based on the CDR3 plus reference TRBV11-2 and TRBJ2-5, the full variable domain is EAGVAQSPRYKIIEKRQSVAFWCNPISGHATLYWYQQILGQGPKLLIQFQNNGVVDDSQLPKDRFSAERLKGVDSTLKIQPAKLEDSAVYLCASSPGLAGVETQYFGPGTRLLVL.

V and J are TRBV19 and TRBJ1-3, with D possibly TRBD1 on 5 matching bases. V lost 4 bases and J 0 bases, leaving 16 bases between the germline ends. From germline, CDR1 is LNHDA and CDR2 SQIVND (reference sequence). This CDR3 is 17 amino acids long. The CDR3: CASSTRKGTSSGNTIYF. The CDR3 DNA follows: TGTGCCAGTAGTACCCGGAAGGGGACTAGCTCTGGAAACACCATATATTTT.

CDR3 sequence reads: CASRGTGNTEAFF. CDR3 nucleotides: TGTGCCAGCAGGGGGACGGGGAACACTGAAGCTTTCTTT. V usage is TRBV6-1 and J usage is TRBJ1-1, with D maybe TRBD1 (5 bases). CDR3 length equals 13 residues. Trimming pared 6 bases from V and 1 base from J, leaving 9 bases between. From germline, CDR1 is MNHNS and CDR2 SASEGT.

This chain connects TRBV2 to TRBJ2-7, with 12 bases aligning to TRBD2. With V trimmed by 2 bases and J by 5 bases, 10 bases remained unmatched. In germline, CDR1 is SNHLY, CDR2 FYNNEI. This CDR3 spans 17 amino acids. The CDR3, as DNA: TGTGCCAGCAGTGAATTGAGAGCTAGCGGGAGGGCCGACGAGCAGTACTTC. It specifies CASSELRASGRADEQYF.

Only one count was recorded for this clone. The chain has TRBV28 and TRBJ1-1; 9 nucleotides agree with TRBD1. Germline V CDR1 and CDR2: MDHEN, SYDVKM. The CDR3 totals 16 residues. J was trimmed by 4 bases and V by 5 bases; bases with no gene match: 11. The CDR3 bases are TGTGCCAGCAGTCCAGCCGGGACAGGGTGGGGCACTGAAGCTTTCTTT. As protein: CASSPAGTGWGTEAFF.

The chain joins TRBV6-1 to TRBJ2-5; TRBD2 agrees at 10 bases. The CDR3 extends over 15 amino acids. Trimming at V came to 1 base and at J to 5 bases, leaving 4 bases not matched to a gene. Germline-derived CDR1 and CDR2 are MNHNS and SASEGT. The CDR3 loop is CASSEEAGGPETQYF. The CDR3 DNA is TGTGCCAGCAGTGAAGAAGCGGGAGGGCCGGAGACCCAGTACTTC.

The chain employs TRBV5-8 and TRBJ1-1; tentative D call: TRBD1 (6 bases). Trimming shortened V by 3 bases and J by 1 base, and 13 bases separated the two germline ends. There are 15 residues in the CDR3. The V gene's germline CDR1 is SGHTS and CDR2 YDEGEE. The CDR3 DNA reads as TGTGCCAGCAGCTCTCTAGGACAGAGGAACACTGAAGCTTTCTTT. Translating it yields CASSSLGQRNTEAFF.

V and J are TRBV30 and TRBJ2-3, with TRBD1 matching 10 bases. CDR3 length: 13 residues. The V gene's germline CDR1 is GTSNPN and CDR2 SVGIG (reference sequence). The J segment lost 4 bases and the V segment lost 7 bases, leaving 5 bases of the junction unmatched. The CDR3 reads CASGTGVSDTQYF. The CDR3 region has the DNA TGTGCCTCCGGGACAGGGGTTTCAGATACGCAGTATTTT.

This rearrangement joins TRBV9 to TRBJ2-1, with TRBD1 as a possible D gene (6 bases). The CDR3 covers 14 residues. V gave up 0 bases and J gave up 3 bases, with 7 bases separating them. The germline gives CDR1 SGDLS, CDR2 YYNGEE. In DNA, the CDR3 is TGTGCCAGCAGCGTAGAACAGGGCTACAATGAGCAGTTCTTC. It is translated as CASSVEQGYNEQFF.